This TCR beta chain was captured by sequencing in a study of blood T cell repertoires in COVID-19 (TCRdb year 2020). In the study overall: Samples from collaborators originated in the United States, Italy and Spain and spanned both the acute and convalescent phases of COVID-19. The material from the prospective study consisted of cDNA or gDNA derived from T cells, B-cell-depleted T cells, or PBMCs. Deeply sampled blood TCRbeta repertoires from subjects exposed to, actively infected with, or recovered from COVID-19 were included in the dataset. The repertoires were made available in a free public database intended to serve as a resource for research on the immune response to SARS-CoV-2. The samples were drawn from two sources: the first 160 participants of the ongoing ImmuneRACE study, and 1,200 or so subjects contributed by 6 global collaborators. Nearly every sample came with metadata listing a de-identified subject ID, COVID-19 status, age in years and sex. HLA class I and class II types, where available, came from metadata supplied by the sample provider rather than from assay-based typing.

TCRbeta CDR3 regions were amplified from genomic DNA using the immunoSEQ Assay, a bias-controlled multiplex PCR. The original methods were these. Within the assay, amplification of reference gene primers was used to estimate how many nucleated cells each sample contained. To quantify the absolute abundance of each unique TCRbeta CDR3 rearrangement, sequence reads were collapsed and filtered. For each sample, productive Simpson clonality was calculated as the square root of Simpson's diversity index across productive rearrangements. As stored in TCRdb, this immuneACCESS dataset retains in-frame rearrangements with V and J assigned. A fraction of the clones does not appear; measured against another copy, unresolved V genes explain less than half of the discrepancy, and the remainder lacks a known reason. Clonal size and the V and J genes are those of that table, whereas D and trimming came from the DNA. The sample yields about 240,000 clones; 92% were counted once. Roughly 0.79% of the sample lies in the top ten.

V was cut back by 8 bases and J by 3 bases, leaving a gap of 13 bases between them. According to the germline V gene (reference sequence), CDR1 reads LNHDA and CDR2 reads SQIVND. Inclusive of the bounding cysteine and phenylalanine, the CDR3 is 13 residues long. Of all the DNA, just the CDR3 is kept, 39 bases in frame from base 1. One collaborating source in Seattle enrolled patients while the patients were actively infected and followed the patients over time throughout the course of disease. The collaborating institutions used their own protocols to collect whole blood in K2EDTA tubes. Collaborator samples were shipped for TCRbeta analysis as frozen whole blood, isolated PBMCs, or DNA extracted from either sample type. Beyond this particular receptor, the publication reports: Clinical and demographic metadata were provided uncurated, with the amount varying by source and participant.

As for this clone: The target of this receptor is not known. The sample holds no much larger clone one base away, and base qualities are not on file.

The TCR sequence derives from a man aged 25-40 years with COVID-19, enrolled during active disease. Here the chain combines TRBV19 and TRBJ1-2; matching of 6 bases hints at TRBD1 as the D gene. The sample consisted of peripheral blood. For the CDR3, the sequence is CASRAAGDYGYTF. The DNA reads TGTGCCAGTCGGGCGGCAGGGGACTATGGCTACACCTTC. When the CDR3 is completed using the reference TRBV19 and TRBJ1-2 genes on either side, the full variable domain is DGGITQSPKYLFRKEGQNVTLSCEQNLNHDAMYWYRQDPGQGLRLIYYSQIVNDFQKGDIAEGYSVSREKKESFPLTVTSAQKNPTAFYLCASRAAGDYGYTFGSGTRLTVV.